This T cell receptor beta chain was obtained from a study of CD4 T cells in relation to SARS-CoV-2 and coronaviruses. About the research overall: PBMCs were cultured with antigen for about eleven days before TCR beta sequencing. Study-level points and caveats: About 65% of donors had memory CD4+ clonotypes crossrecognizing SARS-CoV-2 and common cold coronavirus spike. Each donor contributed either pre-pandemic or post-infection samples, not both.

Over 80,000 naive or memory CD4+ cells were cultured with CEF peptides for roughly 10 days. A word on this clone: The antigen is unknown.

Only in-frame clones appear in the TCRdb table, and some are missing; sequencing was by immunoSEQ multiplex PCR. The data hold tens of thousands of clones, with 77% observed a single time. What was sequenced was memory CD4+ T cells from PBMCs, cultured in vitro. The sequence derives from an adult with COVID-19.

Here the CDR3 DNA reads TGTGCCAGCAGCTTATATGGGGGGTCAGATACGCAGTATTTT. It yields the protein CASSLYGGSDTQYF. This rearrangement joins TRBV11-2 to TRBJ2-3; possibly TRBD2 for D (6 bases). CDR1 is SGHAT, CDR2 FQNNGV, per germline. V dropped 2 bases and J dropped 4 bases, with 10 bases sitting between them. This CDR3 spans 14 amino acids.